Following are 18 T cell receptor beta chains from one sample sequenced in a study of memory CD4+ T cells and cytomegalovirus serostatus. Single viable CD3+CD4+CD8-CD45RO+ cells were sorted as the memory CD4+ T cells. Clones were read by immunoSEQ multiplex PCR, and TCRdb kept only the in-frame ones, dropping some. This table has 50,000 or so clones, around 80% appearing once. The sample taken for sequencing was memory CD4+ T cells from blood. All receptors derive from an adult in good health and CMV-seronegative.

This chain connects TRBV5-1 to TRBJ2-3, with D uncertain. Germline V gene lookup returns CDR1 SGHRS and CDR2 YFSETQ. The ends were cut back, 0 bases at V and 0 bases at J, with 11 bases in the middle. This CDR3 contains 16 residues. CDR3 DNA sequence: TGCGCCAGCAGCTTGGCCGCAGGCACTAGCACAGATACGCAGTATTTT. Translation: CASSLAAGTSTDTQYF.

The chain has TRBV5-1 and TRBJ2-3, with D uncertain. V lost 2 bases, J lost 2 bases, and 9 bases lay in between. This CDR3 has 14 residues. The germline V gene encodes CDR1 SGHRS and CDR2 YFSETQ. The CDR3 nucleotides read TGCGCCAGCAGCTTTGGGGTAGACACAGATACGCAGTATTTT. This sequence encodes CASSFGVDTDTQYF.

This clone has a handful of counts. This chain links TRBV7-8 with TRBJ2-2; maybe TRBD2 (6 bases). Trimming shortened V by 3 bases and J by 7 bases, and 15 bases separated the two germline ends. The CDR3 covers 15 residues. Germline V gene sequence: CDR1 SGHVS, CDR2 FQNEAQ. CDR3 nucleotides: TGTGCCAGCAGCTTGAATATCCCGGGGGACGGGGAGCTGTTTTTT. Amino acid sequence: CASSLNIPGDGELFF.

J is TRBJ2-5 and V is TRBV15, with a possible D match to TRBD1 (6 bases). The germline V gene has CDR1 LNHNV and CDR2 YYDKDF (reference sequence). This CDR3 has 13 residues. V was clipped by 5 bases and J by 1 base, with 8 bases between them. CDR3 sequence reads: CATSGGPQETQYF. The CDR3 DNA sequence: TGTGCCACCAGCGGGGGCCCCCAAGAGACCCAGTACTTC.

The rearrangement links TRBV28 to TRBJ2-5; 8 bases are shared with TRBD1. This CDR3 comprises 13 residues. V trimming: 10 bases; J trimming: 6 bases; junction bases outside the gene matches: 10. Germline CDR1 MDHEN, CDR2 SYDVKM. The CDR3 bases are TGTGCCAACCCGACAGGGGTTGTAAAGACCCAGTACTTC. The encoded protein is CANPTGVVKTQYF.

This chain links TRBV10-3 with TRBJ2-7; 8 bases are shared with TRBD1. CDR3 length equals 14 residues. J gave up 6 bases and V 5 bases, and 9 bases lay outside the gene matches. Germline V gene data show CDR1 as ENHRY and CDR2 as SYGVKD. Written as DNA, the CDR3 is TGTGCCATCAGTCCCGGGACAGGTCAGTCCGAGCAGTACTTC. It translates to CAISPGTGQSEQYF.

This chain links TRBV5-1 with TRBJ1-1; D possibly corresponds to TRBD1 (5 bases). V shed 3 bases and J shed 4 bases, with 10 bases lying between them. Germline V gene sequence: CDR1 SGHRS, CDR2 YFSETQ. The length of the CDR3 is 13 residues. The CDR3, as DNA: TGCGCCAGCAGCTCCGGACACATCACTGAAGCTTTCTTT. It translates to CASSSGHITEAFF.

The chain joins TRBV15 to TRBJ2-7; TRBD1 aligns across 7 bases. CDR1 and CDR2 (germline): LNHNV, YYDKDF (reference sequence). J was trimmed by 3 bases and V by 2 bases; bases with no gene match: 4. The CDR3 length is 14 residues. CDR3 protein: CATSRNRGNYEQYF. CDR3 nucleotide sequence: TGTGCCACCAGCAGAAACAGGGGAAACTACGAGCAGTACTTC.

The genes are TRBV7-9 and TRBJ2-2; 8 bases match TRBD1. The CDR3 runs to 16 residues. Per the germline V gene, CDR1 is SEHNR and CDR2 is FQNEAQ (reference sequence). The ends lost 4 bases at V and 4 bases at J; junction bases unmatched: 8. The CDR3: CASSWIDRGITGELFF. CDR3 bases: TGTGCCAGCAGCTGGATTGACAGGGGAATCACCGGGGAGCTGTTTTTT.

The V and J genes are TRBV15 and TRBJ1-2; D gene uncertain. Germline V gives CDR1 LNHNV, CDR2 YYDKDF (reference sequence). With 0 bases removed from V and 8 bases from J, the gap between germline ends came to 10 bases. The CDR3 length is 13 residues. The DNA of the CDR3 is TGTGCCACCAGCAGAGATCAGATTCGGGGCTACACCTTC. It specifies CATSRDQIRGYTF.

This clone was seen only once. The chain uses TRBV5-6 and TRBJ2-1, with a tentative D call TRBD2 (6 bases). The V end was cut by 2 bases, the J end by 5 bases, with 11 bases between. This CDR3 spans 14 amino acids. Germline V gene sequence: CDR1 SGHDT, CDR2 YYEEEE. In DNA form, the CDR3 reads TGTGCCAGCAGCTTCCTCGGGGAGGACAATGAGCAGTTCTTC. As protein: CASSFLGEDNEQFF.

The chain combines TRBV2 with TRBJ2-7; 11 bases agree with TRBD2. CDR3 length: 19 residues. Trimming at V came to 4 bases and at J to 2 bases, leaving 16 bases not matched to a gene. Looked up from germline, CDR1 is SNHLY and CDR2 is FYNNEI. The CDR3 DNA is TGTGCCAGCAGTGGCCCGCTAGGGGCTAGCGGGGGGCCCACCTACGAGCAGTACTTC. This codes for CASSGPLGASGGPTYEQYF.

The rearrangement joins TRBV5-1 to TRBJ1-1; possibly TRBD1 for D (5 bases). CDR1 SGHRS and CDR2 YFSETQ come from the germline V gene. The CDR3 contains 14 residues. Between the trimmed V and J ends, which lost 0 bases and 8 bases, there was a span of 14 bases. The CDR3 sequence is CASSLAGGKTEAFF. DNA of the CDR3: TGCGCCAGCAGCTTGGCCGGGGGTAAGACCGAAGCTTTCTTT.

The chain employs TRBV6-6 and TRBJ1-6; D unclear. V dropped 3 bases and J dropped 4 bases, with 4 bases sitting between them. CDR3 size: 13 residues. Germline-derived CDR1 and CDR2 are MNHNY and SVGAGI (reference sequence). The CDR3 bases are TGTGCCAGCAGTTATCAGTATAATTCACCCCTCCACTTT. This sequence encodes CASSYQYNSPLHF.

The chain carries TRBV5-1 and TRBJ2-5; 7 nucleotides match TRBD1. Looked up from germline, CDR1 is SGHRS and CDR2 is YFSETQ. This CDR3 contains 16 residues. The J segment lost 4 bases and the V segment lost 0 bases, leaving 9 bases of the junction unmatched. The CDR3: CASSLGPRTGSETQYF. Written as DNA, the CDR3 is TGCGCCAGCAGCTTGGGGCCCCGGACAGGTTCAGAGACCCAGTACTTC. Drawing the rest from reference TRBV5-1 and TRBJ2-5, the complete variable domain is KAGVTQTPRYLIKTRGQQVTLSCSPISGHRSVSWYQQTPGQGLQFLFEYFSETQRNKGNFPGRFSGRQFSNSRSEMNVSTLELGDSALYLCASSLGPRTGSETQYFGPGTRLLVL.

The chain couples TRBV6-6 to TRBJ1-2, with D perhaps TRBD1 (6 bases). CDR1 and CDR2 (germline): MNHNY, SVGAGI (reference sequence). Trimming removed 7 bases at V and 4 bases at J, with 22 bases between. CDR3 length: 16 amino acids. The CDR3 spells CASTTGAGGAGYGYTF. CDR3 coding DNA: TGTGCCAGCACTACCGGGGCGGGGGGCGCTGGCTATGGCTACACCTTC.

V is TRBV2 and J is TRBJ1-5; the D gene is possibly TRBD1 (5 bases). The CDR3 length is 13 residues. Deletions cut 7 bases from V and 9 bases from J, with 16 bases between. CDR1 is SNHLY and CDR2 is FYNNEI in the germline V gene. The CDR3 DNA reads as TGTGCCAGCACCGGTCGGGGCGAGGGGCCCCAGCATTTT. Its translation is CASTGRGEGPQHF.

The chain recombines TRBV5-1 with TRBJ2-5; possibly TRBD2 for D (5 bases). V was pared by 0 bases and J by 3 bases, with 18 bases between. CDR1 and CDR2 (germline): SGHRS, YFSETQ. The CDR3 runs to 17 residues. The CDR3 DNA follows: TGCGCCAGCAGCTTGGGTGTGGTGACCCGGGGAGAAGAGACCCAGTACTTC. It specifies CASSLGVVTRGEETQYF.